This T cell receptor (beta chain) was recorded in a study of response to subunit inactivated influenza vaccine. TCRdb processed the RT-PCR reads anew with MiXCR; each CDR3 protein has one entry. The table includes roughly 650,000 distinct CDR3 sequences, approximately 14% detected once. This clonotype was recorded a few times. The germline V gene encodes CDR1 MNHEY and CDR2 SVGAGI. V lost 2 bases, J lost 5 bases, and 10 bases stayed unmatched. The CDR3 is made up of 17 amino acids. The chain links TRBV6-5 to TRBJ2-3; TRBD2 agrees at 10 bases. The sequence was obtained from a man aged 45-65 years who received an inactivated influenza vaccine. The source was PBMCs from blood, collected 11 to 12 days after vaccination. The CDR3 region is CASSYLGSGGAGDTQYF. In DNA, the CDR3 is TGTGCCAGCAGTTACCTGGGGAGCGGGGGGGCCGGAGATACGCAGTATTTT.